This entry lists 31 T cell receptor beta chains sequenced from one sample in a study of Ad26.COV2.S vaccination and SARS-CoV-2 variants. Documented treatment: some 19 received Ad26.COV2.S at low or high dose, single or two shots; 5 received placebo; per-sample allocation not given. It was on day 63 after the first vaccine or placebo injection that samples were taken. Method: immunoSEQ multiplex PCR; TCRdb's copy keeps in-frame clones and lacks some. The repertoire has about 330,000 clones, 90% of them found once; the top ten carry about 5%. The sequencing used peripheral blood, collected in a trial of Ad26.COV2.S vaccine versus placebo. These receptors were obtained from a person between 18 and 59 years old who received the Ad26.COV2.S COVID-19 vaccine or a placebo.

CDR3 DNA sequence: TGTGCCAGCAGAGGGGACAGATCAATCCAAGAGACCCAGTACTTC. It encodes CASRGDRSIQETQYF. The V call is TRBV2, the J call TRBJ2-5, with 7 bases matching TRBD1. The CDR3 is 15 residues long. Germline V CDR1 and CDR2: SNHLY, FYNNEI. With V trimmed by 6 bases and J by 1 base, 8 bases remained unmatched. Looking up the rest from reference TRBV2 and TRBJ2-5 gives the full variable domain: EPEVTQTPSHQVTQMGQEVILRCVPISNHLYFYWYRQILGQKVEFLVSFYNNEISEKSEIFDDQFSVERPDGSNFTLKIRSTKLEDSAMYFCASRGDRSIQETQYFGPGTRLLVL.

Here the CDR3 reads CASSQEVRAGIAGELFF. CDR3 DNA: TGTGCCAGCAGCCAAGAGGTTAGGGCAGGGATCGCCGGGGAGCTGTTTTTT. This chain uses TRBV3-1 (or the pseudogene TRBV3-2) with TRBJ2-2, with D tentatively TRBD1 (5 bases). There are 17 residues in the CDR3. Germline V lookup: CDR1 LGHDT, CDR2 YNNKEL (reference sequence). Trimming shortened V by 0 bases and J by 6 bases, and 17 bases separated the two germline ends.

The CDR3 nucleotides are TGTGCCAGCAGTACACTTGGGGGGGGGAACACTGAAGCTTTCTTT. Translated, it gives CASSTLGGGNTEAFF. The chain employs TRBV6-2 or TRBV6-3 and TRBJ1-1; D is possibly TRBD1 (5 bases). Germline assignment: CDR1 MNHEY and CDR2 SVGEGT. Trimming cost V 5 bases and J 1 base, with 14 bases left between them. This CDR3 is 15 amino acids long.

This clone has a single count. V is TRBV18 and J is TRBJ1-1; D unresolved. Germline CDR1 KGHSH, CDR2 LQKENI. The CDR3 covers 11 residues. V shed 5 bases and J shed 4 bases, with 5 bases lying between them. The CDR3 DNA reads TGTGCCAGCTCATATGGCACTGAAGCTTTCTTT. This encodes CASSYGTEAFF.

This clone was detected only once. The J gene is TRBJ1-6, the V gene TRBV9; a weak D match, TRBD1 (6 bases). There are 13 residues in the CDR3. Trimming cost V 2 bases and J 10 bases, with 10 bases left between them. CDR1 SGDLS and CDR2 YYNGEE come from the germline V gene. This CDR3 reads CASSVGGGSPLHF. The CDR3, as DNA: TGTGCCAGCAGCGTGGGGGGGGGCTCACCCCTCCACTTT.

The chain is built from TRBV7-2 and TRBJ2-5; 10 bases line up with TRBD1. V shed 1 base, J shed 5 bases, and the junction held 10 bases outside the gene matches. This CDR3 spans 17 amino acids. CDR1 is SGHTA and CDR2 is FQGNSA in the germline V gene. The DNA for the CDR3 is TGTGCCAGCAGCTTAGGGCAAATGGACAGGGGGGTTGAGACCCAGTACTTC. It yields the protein CASSLGQMDRGVETQYF.

CDR3 sequence reads: CASSSRLASTDTQYF. Written as DNA, the CDR3 is TGTGCCAGTAGTTCCCGCCTAGCGTCCACAGATACGCAGTATTTT. V and J are TRBV19 and TRBJ2-3, with D possibly being TRBD2 (6 bases). The CDR3 runs to 15 residues. The germline gives CDR1 LNHDA, CDR2 SQIVND (reference sequence). V lost 5 bases, J lost 2 bases, and 14 bases lay in between.

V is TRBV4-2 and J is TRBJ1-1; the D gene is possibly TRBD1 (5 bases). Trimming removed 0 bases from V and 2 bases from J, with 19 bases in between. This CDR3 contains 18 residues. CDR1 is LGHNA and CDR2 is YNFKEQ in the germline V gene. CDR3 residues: CASSQEVSRQGRNTEAFF. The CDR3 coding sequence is TGTGCCAGCAGCCAAGAAGTCTCTCGGCAGGGAAGAAACACTGAAGCTTTCTTT.

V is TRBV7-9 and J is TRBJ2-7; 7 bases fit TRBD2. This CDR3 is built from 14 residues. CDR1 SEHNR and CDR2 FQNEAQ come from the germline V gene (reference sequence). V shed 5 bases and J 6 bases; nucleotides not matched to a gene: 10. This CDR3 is CASSRSLSGGEQYV. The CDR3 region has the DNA TGTGCCAGCAGCCGATCGCTTTCGGGAGGCGAGCAGTACGTC.

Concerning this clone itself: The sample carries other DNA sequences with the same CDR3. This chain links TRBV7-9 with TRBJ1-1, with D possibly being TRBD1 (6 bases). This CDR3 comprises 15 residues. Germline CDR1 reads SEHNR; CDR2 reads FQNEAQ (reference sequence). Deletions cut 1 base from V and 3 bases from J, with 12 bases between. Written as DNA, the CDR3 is TGTGCCAGCAGCTTAGGAACAGGGAGGGACACTGAAGCTTTCTTT. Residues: CASSLGTGRDTEAFF. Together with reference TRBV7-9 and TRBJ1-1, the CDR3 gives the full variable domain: DTGVSQNPRHKITKRGQNVTFRCDPISEHNRLYWYRQTLGQGPEFLTYFQNEAQLEKSRLLSDRFSAERPKGSFSTLEIQRTEQGDSAMYLCASSLGTGRDTEAFFGQGTRLTVV.

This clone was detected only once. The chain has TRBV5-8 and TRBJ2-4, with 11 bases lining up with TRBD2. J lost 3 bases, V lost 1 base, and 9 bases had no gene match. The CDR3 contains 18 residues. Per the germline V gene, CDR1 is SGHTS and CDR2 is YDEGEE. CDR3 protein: CASSLRLAGFGGKNIQYF. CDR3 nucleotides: TGTGCCAGCAGCTTGAGACTAGCGGGGTTCGGGGGCAAAAACATTCAGTACTTC.

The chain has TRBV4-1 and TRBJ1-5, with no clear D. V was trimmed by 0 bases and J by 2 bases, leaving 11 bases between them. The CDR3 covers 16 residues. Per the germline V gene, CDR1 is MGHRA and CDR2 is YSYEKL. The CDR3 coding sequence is TGCGCCAGCAGCCAAGAAGAGGGCCGGGGCAATCAGCCCCAGCATTTT. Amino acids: CASSQEEGRGNQPQHF.

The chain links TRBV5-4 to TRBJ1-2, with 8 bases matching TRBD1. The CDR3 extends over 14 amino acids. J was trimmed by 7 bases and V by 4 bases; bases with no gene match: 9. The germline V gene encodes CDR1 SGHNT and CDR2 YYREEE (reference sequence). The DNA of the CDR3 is TGTGCCAGCAGCCCTATACAGGGGGTAGGTGGCTACACCTTC. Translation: CASSPIQGVGGYTF.

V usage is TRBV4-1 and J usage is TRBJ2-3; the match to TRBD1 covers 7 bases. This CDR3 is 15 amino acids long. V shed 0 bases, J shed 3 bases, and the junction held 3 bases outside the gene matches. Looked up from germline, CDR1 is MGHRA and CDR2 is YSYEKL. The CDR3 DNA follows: TGCGCCAGCAGCCAAGATGGGGACAGTACAGATACGCAGTATTTT. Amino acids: CASSQDGDSTDTQYF.

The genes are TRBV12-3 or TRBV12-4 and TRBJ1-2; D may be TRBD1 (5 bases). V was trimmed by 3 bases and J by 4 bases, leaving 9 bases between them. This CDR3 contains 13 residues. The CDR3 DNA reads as TGTGCCAGCAGTTTTGAGGGGAGCTATGGCTACACCTTC. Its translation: CASSFEGSYGYTF.

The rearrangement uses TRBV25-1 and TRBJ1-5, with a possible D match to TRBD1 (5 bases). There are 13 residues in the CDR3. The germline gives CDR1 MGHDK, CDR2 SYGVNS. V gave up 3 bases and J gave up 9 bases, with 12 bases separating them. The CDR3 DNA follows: TGTGCCAGCAGTGACAGGGCCGTAGGGCCCCAGCATTTT. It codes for CASSDRAVGPQHF.

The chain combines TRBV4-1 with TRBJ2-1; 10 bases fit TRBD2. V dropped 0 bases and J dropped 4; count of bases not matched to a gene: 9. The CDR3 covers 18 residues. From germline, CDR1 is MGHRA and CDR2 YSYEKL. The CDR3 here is CASSQDGVAGGLYNEQFF. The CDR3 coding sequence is TGCGCCAGCAGCCAAGATGGAGTAGCGGGGGGATTATACAATGAGCAGTTCTTC.

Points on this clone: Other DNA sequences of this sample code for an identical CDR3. The CDR3 nucleotides are TGTGCCAGCAGTGACCGGGGAATGAACACTGAAGCTTTCTTT. Protein: CASSDRGMNTEAFF. The chain uses TRBV6-1 and TRBJ1-1; D is unresolved. The CDR3 length is 14 residues. Germline lookup yields CDR1 MNHNS and CDR2 SASEGT. V lost 3 bases, J lost 0 bases, and 8 bases lay in between.

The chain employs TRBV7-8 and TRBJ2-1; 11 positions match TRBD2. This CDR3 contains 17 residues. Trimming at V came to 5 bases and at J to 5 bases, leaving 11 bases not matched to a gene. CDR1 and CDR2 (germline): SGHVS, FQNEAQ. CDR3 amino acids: CASSPETGTSGNNEQFF. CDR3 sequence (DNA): TGTGCCAGCAGCCCAGAAACCGGGACTAGCGGCAACAATGAGCAGTTCTTC.

CDR3 bases: TGTGCCAGCAGTTCGGGCCCCAGGTCTGAAGCTTTCTTT. Its translation: CASSSGPRSEAFF. This chain links TRBV6-5 with TRBJ1-1; D uncertain. The CDR3 is made up of 13 amino acids. The V end lost 4 bases, the J end lost 6 bases, and 12 bases lay between the germline ends. Germline V gives CDR1 MNHEY, CDR2 SVGAGI.

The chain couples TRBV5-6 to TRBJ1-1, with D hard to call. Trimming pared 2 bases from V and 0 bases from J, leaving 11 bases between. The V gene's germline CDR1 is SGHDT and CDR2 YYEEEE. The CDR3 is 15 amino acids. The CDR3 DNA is TGTGCCAGCAGCTTTGTTCAGAGATTGAACACTGAAGCTTTCTTT. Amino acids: CASSFVQRLNTEAFF. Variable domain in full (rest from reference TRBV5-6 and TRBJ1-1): DAGVTQSPTHLIKTRGQQVTLRCSPKSGHDTVSWYQQALGQGPQFIFQYYEEEERQRGNFPDRFSGHQFPNYSSELNVNALLLGDSALYLCASSFVQRLNTEAFFGQGTRLTVV.

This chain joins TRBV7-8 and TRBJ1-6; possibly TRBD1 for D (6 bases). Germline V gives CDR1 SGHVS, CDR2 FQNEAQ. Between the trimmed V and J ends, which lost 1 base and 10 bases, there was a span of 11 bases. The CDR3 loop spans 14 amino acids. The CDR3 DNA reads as TGTGCCAGCAGCTTAGGTCCGGGACACTCACCCCTCCACTTT. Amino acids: CASSLGPGHSPLHF.

Here the CDR3 reads CASSYDVRDEQFF. DNA of the CDR3: TGTGCCAGCAGTTACGATGTCAGGGATGAGCAGTTCTTC. The chain carries TRBV6-5 and TRBJ2-1; TRBD1 might be the D (5 bases). CDR1 and CDR2 from the germline V gene are MNHEY and SVGAGI. The CDR3 is 13 residues long. V was pared by 2 bases and J by 8 bases, with 10 bases between.

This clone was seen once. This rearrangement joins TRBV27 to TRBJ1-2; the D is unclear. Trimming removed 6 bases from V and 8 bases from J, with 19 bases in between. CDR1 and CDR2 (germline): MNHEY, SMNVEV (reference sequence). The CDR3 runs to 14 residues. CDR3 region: CASSFALGSRGYTF. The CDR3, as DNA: TGTGCCAGCAGCTTCGCCCTAGGATCAAGGGGCTACACCTTC.

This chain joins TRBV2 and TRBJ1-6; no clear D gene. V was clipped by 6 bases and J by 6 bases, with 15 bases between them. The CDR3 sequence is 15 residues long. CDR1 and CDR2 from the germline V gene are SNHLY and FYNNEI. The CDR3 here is CASSPLWASNSPLHF. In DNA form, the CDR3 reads TGTGCCAGCAGCCCCTTGTGGGCGAGTAATTCACCCCTCCACTTT.

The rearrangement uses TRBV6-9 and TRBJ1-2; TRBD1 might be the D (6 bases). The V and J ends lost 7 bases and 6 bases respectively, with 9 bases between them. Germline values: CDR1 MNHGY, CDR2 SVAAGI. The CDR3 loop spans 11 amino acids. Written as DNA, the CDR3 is TGTGCCAGCAACAGGGAACATGGCTACACCTTC. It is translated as CASNREHGYTF.

Written as DNA, the CDR3 is TGTGCCAGCTCACCATTGAGGGGGGCAGAGACTGAAGCTTTCTTT. Translation gives CASSPLRGAETEAFF. The rearrangement uses TRBV18 and TRBJ1-1; perhaps TRBD1 as D (6 bases). This CDR3 comprises 15 residues. Germline CDR1 is KGHSH and CDR2 is LQKENI. V was trimmed by 2 bases and J by 5 bases, leaving 15 bases between them.

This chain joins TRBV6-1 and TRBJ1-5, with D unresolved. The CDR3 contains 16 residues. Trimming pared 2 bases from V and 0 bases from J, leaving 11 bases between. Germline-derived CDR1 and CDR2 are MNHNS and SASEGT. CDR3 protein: CASSEWALDSNQPQHF. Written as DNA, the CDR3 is TGTGCCAGCAGTGAATGGGCGCTGGATAGCAATCAGCCCCAGCATTTT.

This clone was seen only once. CDR3 residues: CASSLSKSEKLFF. DNA for the CDR3: TGTGCCAGCAGCTTAAGTAAGAGTGAAAAACTGTTTTTT. The gene calls are TRBV7-8 and TRBJ1-4; D is uncertain. With 2 bases removed from V and 7 bases from J, the gap between germline ends came to 8 bases. The CDR3 runs to 13 residues. Looked up from germline, CDR1 is SGHVS and CDR2 is FQNEAQ.

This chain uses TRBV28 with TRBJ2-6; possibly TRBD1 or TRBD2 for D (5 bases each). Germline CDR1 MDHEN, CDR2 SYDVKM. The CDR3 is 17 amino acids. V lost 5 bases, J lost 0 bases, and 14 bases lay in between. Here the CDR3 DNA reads TGTGCCAGCAGTCCCTACGGGACGTACTCTGGGGCCAACGTCCTGACTTTC. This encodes CASSPYGTYSGANVLTF. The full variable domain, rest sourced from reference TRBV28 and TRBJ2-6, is DVKVTQSSRYLVKRTGEKVFLECVQDMDHENMFWYRQDPGLGLRLIYFSYDVKMKEKGDIPEGYSVSREKKERFSLILESASTNQTSMYLCASSPYGTYSGANVLTFGAGSRLTVL.

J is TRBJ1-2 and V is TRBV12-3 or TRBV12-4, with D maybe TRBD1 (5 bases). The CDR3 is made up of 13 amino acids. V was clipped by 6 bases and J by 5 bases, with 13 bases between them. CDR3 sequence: CASSIGTLYGYTF. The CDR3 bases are TGTGCCAGCAGCATCGGGACTCTATATGGCTACACCTTC.